The T cell receptor beta chain described here comes from a study of OX40 agonist ivuxolimab in advanced cancers. Study at large: Partial responses were seen in three patients, one with hepatocellular carcinoma and two with cutaneous melanoma.

Sampling of blood occurred at baseline, cycle 4 day 1, and cycle 7 day 1. Germline V gene data show CDR1 as SGHAT and CDR2 as FQNNGV. The CDR3 consists of 16 residues. The ends were cut back, 5 bases at V and 7 bases at J, with 21 bases in the middle. About this clone itself: The antigen is not known.

Points from the study as a whole: At doses 0.1 to 3.0 mg/kg, CD4+ and CD8+ clones expanded.

The method was immunoSEQ multiplex PCR; TCRdb's version includes in-frame clones alone and lacks a portion of them. This repertoire shows about 67,000 clones, approximately 84% found once; its top ten account for roughly 2%. Specimen: CD4+ or CD8+ T cells sorted from blood, collected in a trial of the OX40 agonist ivuxolimab. The receptor comes from an adult with an advanced solid tumor such as melanoma, head and neck, liver or kidney cancer. The chain employs TRBV11-2 and TRBJ2-1; D is perhaps TRBD1 or TRBD2 (5 bases each). CDR3 in DNA: TGTGCCAGCAGCGCCCTCGGGGCGCAAGTAAGTAATGAGCAGTTCTTC. Amino acids: CASSALGAQVSNEQFF.